This T cell receptor beta chain came from a study of blood T cells in healthy people across ages. Study-wide points: Age advanced and TCR beta diversity per million T cells fell, roughly linearly. Diversity estimated from one million T cells was considered an underestimate.

CDR1 and CDR2 from the germline V gene are SEHNR and FQNEAQ (reference sequence). Trimming pared 1 base from V and 7 bases from J, leaving 13 bases between. CDR3 length: 15 residues. Primers used in a second PCR of roughly 7 to 12 cycles were a sample-barcoded 5' primer and a J-beta primer mix. Each sample provided no less than 2.5 million CDR3-containing paired-end reads. TCRdb reprocessed the 5' RACE reads via MiXCR and lists one record per CDR3 protein. This table has roughly 730,000 distinct CDR3 sequences, more than 55% appearing once. A minimum of 5 micrograms of total RNA was extracted per sample. As regards this clonotype: Antigen: not known.

The clonotype comes from a middle-aged man in good health. The sequenced sample consisted of blood. The rearrangement joins TRBV7-9 to TRBJ1-4, with D possibly being TRBD1 (6 bases). The CDR3 DNA reads TGTGCCAGCAGCTTAGGCCGGGACATCAGTGAAAAACTGTTTTTT. It codes for CASSLGRDISEKLFF.